This T cell receptor (beta chain) was identified in a study of blood T cell repertoires in COVID-19 (dated by TCRdb to the early 2020s). Some background on the complete study: Samples from collaborators originated in the United States, Italy and Spain and spanned both the acute and convalescent phases of COVID-19. The material from the prospective study consisted of cDNA or gDNA derived from T cells, B-cell-depleted T cells, or PBMCs. Subjects who had been exposed to COVID-19, were actively infected with it, or had recovered from it provided the deeply sampled blood TCRbeta repertoires that made up the dataset. The repertoires were released in a freely available public database meant as a resource for research on the immune response to SARS-CoV-2. Samples came from the ongoing ImmuneRACE study (first 160 participants) plus 1,254 subjects from 6 global collaborators. A de-identified subject ID, COVID-19 status, age in years and sex were almost always included in the sample metadata. Where HLA class I and class II types were available, the types were taken from metadata supplied by the sample provider, not from assay-based typing.

In the prospective study, participants were about 18 to 100 years old, resided in under 30 geographic areas of the United States, and were enrolled through a virtual design. In the prospective study, participants were assigned to cohorts based on the clinical history participants reported in a screening survey and a study questionnaire. ImmuneRACE Cohort 3 recovered participants were defined by two consecutive negative NP/OP PCR tests, healthcare professional clearance, or symptom resolution. In the prospective study, whole blood, serum and a nasopharyngeal or oropharyngeal swab were collected from each participant by mobile phlebotomists. Prospective study participants could optionally give additional blood draws and questionnaires over a 2-month period. Blood samples from the prospective study were shipped frozen or at room temperature prior to DNA extraction. As for this clone: Its antigen is not yet known. No quality values exist for individual bases; no much larger clone is one base distant.

The immunoSEQ Assay, a bias-controlled multiplex PCR, was used to amplify TCRbeta CDR3 regions from genomic DNA. For the original study's pipeline: The number of nucleated cells in each sample was estimated by amplification of reference gene primers within the assay. Sequence reads were collapsed and filtered to measure the absolute abundance of every unique TCRbeta CDR3 rearrangement. For each sample, productive Simpson clonality was calculated by taking the square root of Simpson's diversity index across productive rearrangements. The immuneACCESS repertoire file appears here via TCRdb, limited to in-frame rearrangements. These files lack a portion of the clones; in checked studies, under half of the deficit traces to unresolved V genes, and the cause of the others is not known. V and J calls and clone size are as listed in that table; D and trimming were resolved from the DNA. Across this sample there are roughly 220,000 clones, with 65% to 85% seen only once. The ten largest account for about 6.6% of the sample.

General conclusions and limits of the study: The quantity of clinical and demographic metadata differed by source and by participant and was supplied without curation.

The source is a woman aged 40 to 49 who had recovered from COVID-19. The sample consisted of PBMCs or T cells enriched from blood (not recorded which).

The CDR3 is CASSLGEGWSEKLFF. DNA sequence: TGTGCCAGCAGTCTGGGTGAGGGCTGGAGTGAAAAACTGTTTTTT. This sequence uses TRBV27 and TRBJ1-4; the D gene identity is not certain. V and J are truncated by 5 bases and 7 bases respectively, leaving an intervening sequence of 17 bases. The CDR3 measures 15 amino acids from cysteine to phenylalanine. Only the CDR3 DNA is retained, 45 bases long and in frame from the first base. CDR1 and CDR2, looked up from the germline V gene (reference sequence), are MNHEY and SMNVEV.